What follows is one TCR beta chain and its context. cDNA encoding TCR beta was synthesized via 5'RACE template switching incorporating UMIs. From its re-call of the 5' RACE reads, TCRdb lists each CDR3 protein once, without DNA. The table lists fewer than 300,000 distinct CDR3 sequences. The record originates from a study of T cells expressing NK-cell markers. Overall study context: TCR beta repertoires came from sorted CD3+CD56+NKG2C+, CD3+CD56+NKG2C- and CD3+CD56-NKG2C+ T cells. Seven of the eight sequenced donors were classified as HCMV-seropositive, and one was classified as seronegative.

The CDR3 loop spans 13 amino acids. CDR1 DFQATT and CDR2 SNEGSKA come from the germline V gene (reference sequence). The material sequenced was blood T cells: a sorted CD56 or NKG2C T cell subset, CD4+ or CD8+ T cells, or bulk PBMC T cells (not recorded which). This sequence was found in a woman between 18 and 75 years old in good health. The chain combines TRBV20-1 with TRBJ2-3. The CDR3 here is CSVSPMSTDTQYF.